These 9 T cell receptor beta chains originate from one sample sequenced in a study of blood T cell repertoires in COVID-19. Using immunoSEQ multiplex PCR, the repertoire was profiled, and TCRdb retains in-frame clones only, with some absent. The table has some 73,000 clones, about 80% seen once. The sample comprised peripheral blood. These TCRs come from a human donor in a cohort sampled during active COVID-19.

The chain is built from TRBV19 and TRBJ2-7, with D possibly being TRBD2 (7 bases). Germline V gene data show CDR1 as LNHDA and CDR2 as SQIVND (reference sequence). This CDR3 contains 16 residues. Trimming left V 5 bases short and J 4 bases short, with 21 bases between. The CDR3 DNA sequence: TGTGCCAGTAGTTCGTTGGGGGGGGCGCCGGGGTACGAGCAGTACTTC. This encodes CASSSLGGAPGYEQYF.

The chain uses TRBV19 and TRBJ2-2; 9 bases align to TRBD1. Germline trimming cut 1 base from V and 1 base from J; bases unmatched to any gene: 4. CDR1 and CDR2 (germline): LNHDA, SQIVND (reference sequence). The CDR3 consists of 17 residues. CDR3 nucleotide sequence: TGTGCCAGTAGTATAGGCTGGGGACAGGGGAACACCGGGGAGCTGTTTTTT. Translated, it gives CASSIGWGQGNTGELFF.

Here the CDR3 reads CASSLSYPDEQYF. CDR3 in DNA: TGTGCCAGCAGCTTGTCCTATCCCGACGAGCAGTACTTC. This chain links TRBV11-1 with TRBJ2-7; D not certain. The V and J ends lost 3 bases and 5 bases respectively, with 11 bases between them. This CDR3 spans 13 amino acids. CDR1 and CDR2 from the germline V gene are SGHAT and FQDESV (reference sequence).

This clone showed up just once. The chain couples TRBV6-5 to TRBJ2-5, with a tentative D call TRBD2 (6 bases). The V gene's germline CDR1 is MNHEY and CDR2 SVGAGI. The CDR3 sequence is 15 residues long. The V and J ends lost 6 bases and 4 bases respectively, with 18 bases between them. The CDR3 nucleotides are TGTGCCAGCAGCAGGACGGGGGTGGGTGTAGAGACCCAGTACTTC. It encodes CASSRTGVGVETQYF.

The J gene is TRBJ2-1, the V gene TRBV5-1; 9 bases align to TRBD2. Germline lookup yields CDR1 SGHRS and CDR2 YFSETQ. CDR3 length: 14 residues. V trimming: 5 bases; J trimming: 3 bases; junction bases outside the gene matches: 3. CDR3 DNA sequence: TGCGCCAGCAGTCGGACTAGCGACTACAATGAGCAGTTCTTC. Amino acids: CASSRTSDYNEQFF.

J is TRBJ1-6 and V is TRBV7-6; tentatively, D is TRBD1 (6 bases). This CDR3 has 17 amino acids. Germline CDR1 reads SGHVS; CDR2 reads FNYEAQ. Trimming left V 1 base short and J 0 bases short, with 10 bases between. The CDR3 sequence is CASSLEDRSSYNSPLHF. The CDR3 region has the DNA TGTGCCAGCAGCTTAGAAGACAGGAGCTCCTATAATTCACCCCTCCACTTT.

This chain links TRBV3-1 (or the pseudogene TRBV3-2) with TRBJ1-2; TRBD1 matches at 7 bases. The V gene's germline CDR1 is LGHDT and CDR2 YNNKEL (reference sequence). The CDR3 runs 13 residues. Trimming removed 7 bases from V and 2 bases from J; junction bases left unmatched: 4. CDR3 DNA: TGTGCCAGCACCCTACAGGGGAACTATGGCTACACCTTC. Its protein is CASTLQGNYGYTF.

The rearrangement joins TRBV27 to TRBJ2-5, with D tentatively TRBD1 (5 bases). Germline V lookup: CDR1 MNHEY, CDR2 SMNVEV (reference sequence). Trimming removed 0 bases at V and 5 bases at J, with 13 bases between. The CDR3 is 15 residues long. CDR3 DNA sequence: TGTGCCAGCAGTTTATCGGCAGGGCTAGGGGAGACCCAGTACTTC. Translated, it gives CASSLSAGLGETQYF.

The chain couples TRBV7-2 to TRBJ2-7; D possibly corresponds to TRBD1 (6 bases). The V gene lost 2 bases and the J gene lost 7 bases, with 9 bases spanning the gap. Germline values: CDR1 SGHTA, CDR2 FQGNSA. The length of the CDR3 is 12 residues. The CDR3 nucleotides are TGTGCCAGCAGCTTATTCGACAGGGAGCAGTACTTC. As protein: CASSLFDREQYF.